The rows below give T cell receptor beta chains drawn from one sample of a study of T cells after yellow fever vaccination. TCRdb processed the 5' RACE reads anew with MiXCR; each CDR3 protein has one entry. The profile shows 300,000 or so distinct CDR3 sequences, approximately 10% of them singletons. Sequencing was performed on CD4+ T cells sorted from PBMCs, taken 5 days after the yellow fever booster vaccination. These receptors all stem from a man aged 18-30 years who received the YFV17D yellow fever vaccine. Both conserved end residues are part of each CDR3. Each record gives: V gene, J gene, clone size, D gene, CDR3 DNA, CDR3 protein. A D gene is named only where the DNA matches it firmly. Expanded clones are given a class, and other clones once, few, many or no size at all.

TRBV7-9	TRBJ2-1	many	-	TGTGCCAGCAGCTTATTCCATGAGCAGTTCTTC	CASSLFHEQFF
TRBV6-5	TRBJ1-4	few	-	TGTGCCAGCAGTTACTCAGGGTATGGGGCTGAAAAACTGTTTTTT	CASSYSGYGAEKLFF
TRBV15	TRBJ2-3	-	TRBD2	TGTGCCACCAGCAGAGTTCCTAGCGGGGGGGCGGTACTAGATACGCAGTATTTT	CATSRVPSGGAVLDTQYF
TRBV7-3	TRBJ2-3	-	-	TGTGCCAGCAGCTCATTGCCGGGGCACTACACGCAGTATTTT	CASSSLPGHYTQYF
TRBV7-2	TRBJ1-6	few	-	TGTGCCAGCAGCTTACTCCCCCGGTATTCACCCCTCCACTTT	CASSLLPRYSPLHF
TRBV6-6	TRBJ1-4	-	-	TGTGCCAGCAGTTACGGTGGGGATGCTGAAAAACTGTTTTTT	CASSYGGDAEKLFF
TRBV4-3	TRBJ2-7	-	-	TGCGCCAGCAGCCAAGCGGGAGGGGGCAACTACGAGCAGTACTTC	CASSQAGGGNYEQYF
TRBV5-6	TRBJ1-5	-	-	TGTGCCAGCAGCCCTCGGGAGGGCAATCAGCCCCAGCATTTT	CASSPREGNQPQHF
TRBV12-3/TRBV12-4	TRBJ1-6	few	-	TGTGCCAGCAGCCTTCTGTTGTCGGTTAATTCACCCCTCCACTTT	CASSLLLSVNSPLHF
TRBV20-1	TRBJ2-2	-	TRBD1	TGCAGTGCTGGTAGGGGGCTAGAGACAACCGGGGAGCTGTTTTTT	CSAGRGLETTGELFF
TRBV5-1	TRBJ1-4	few	-	TGCGCCAGCAGCCCCGGGGCGGGTAGTAATGAAAAACTGTTTTTT	CASSPGAGSNEKLFF
TRBV7-2	TRBJ1-2	few	-	TGTGCCAGCAGCTTAGCCCGACAGGTGCGGGGTGGCTACACCTTC	CASSLARQVRGGYTF
TRBV6-1	TRBJ1-6	-	-	TGTGCCAGCAGTGAAAGGGACCGAGGGGCCCTCCACTTT	CASSERDRGALHF
TRBV19	TRBJ1-2	few	-	TGTGCCAGTAGTATACCAGGGAGCTATGGCTACACCTTC	CASSIPGSYGYTF
TRBV20-1	TRBJ2-2	-	-	TGCAGTGCTAGAGATCAGGCGGGATTTCTCGGGGAGCTGTTTTTT	CSARDQAGFLGELFF
TRBV12-3/TRBV12-4	TRBJ1-2	few	TRBD1	TGTGCCAGCAGTCCCCCGGACAGGGTCTCTGGCTACACCTTC	CASSPPDRVSGYTF
TRBV5-1	TRBJ2-7	few	-	TGCGCCAGCAGCTTGGCTGGGAGTTTCGACGAGCAGTACTTC	CASSLAGSFDEQYF
TRBV5-5	TRBJ2-5	few	-	TGTGCCAGCAGCTTGGCCGTAGGAAGGGCAGAAGAGACCCAGTACTTC	CASSLAVGRAEETQYF
TRBV27	TRBJ1-1	few	TRBD1	TGTGCCAGCAGTTTATCAAGACAGGGCTGGAGTGAAGCTTTCTTT	CASSLSRQGWSEAFF
TRBV6-2/TRBV6-3	TRBJ2-7	-	-	TGTGCCAGCAGTTACAGTCCGACTACCAACGAGCAGTACTTC	CASSYSPTTNEQYF
TRBV6-2/TRBV6-3	TRBJ1-5	-	-	TGTGCCAGCAGCCCCGGCGGCGGGGGCGAGAGATATCAGCCCCAGCATTTT	CASSPGGGGERYQPQHF
TRBV29-1	TRBJ2-6	few	-	TGCAGCGTTAGGGAATCGGCTTCTGGGGCCAACGTCCTGACTTTC	CSVRESASGANVLTF
TRBV9	TRBJ2-3	few	TRBD2	TGTGCCAGCAGCGTAGACGGGGGGGTGCTAGATACGCAGTATTTT	CASSVDGGVLDTQYF
TRBV12-5	TRBJ1-5	few	-	TGTGCTAGTGCCTTTACACCCCCCGGTTATAGCAATCAGCCCCAGCATTTT	CASAFTPPGYSNQPQHF
TRBV29-1	TRBJ1-2	-	-	TGCAGCGTTGAATGGGGGTGGTATGGCTACACCTTC	CSVEWGWYGYTF
TRBV6-2/TRBV6-3	TRBJ2-2	many	-	TGTGCCAGCAGTTACCCCCCCGGGGAGCTGTTTTTT	CASSYPPGELFF
TRBV5-1	TRBJ2-1	few	-	TGCGCCAGCAGCTGGAGGGGAAATGAGCAGTTCTTC	CASSWRGNEQFF
TRBV7-2	TRBJ2-5	-	-	TGTGCCAGCGGGGGGTACACCGAGACCCAGTACTTC	CASGGYTETQYF
TRBV7-9	TRBJ2-2	-	-	TGTGCCAGCAGCCTTCGGGGCGAATCGAACACCGGGGAGCTGTTTTTT	CASSLRGESNTGELFF
TRBV20-1	TRBJ1-1	-	-	TGCAGTGCTAGAGATCGGGGGAACACTGAAGCTTTCTTT	CSARDRGNTEAFF
TRBV20-1	TRBJ2-5	few	TRBD2	TGCAGTGCTAGAGTGGCGGGGGGAGGGGAGACCCAGTACTTC	CSARVAGGGETQYF
TRBV4-3	TRBJ2-2	few	-	TGCGCCAGCAGCCAAGATCCCCGGGCAGGGTGGGACACCGGGGAGCTGTTTTTT	CASSQDPRAGWDTGELFF
TRBV6-1	TRBJ2-5	-	-	TGTGCCAGCAGTGAAGGGACAGACCGAGAGACCCAGTACTTC	CASSEGTDRETQYF
TRBV11-2	TRBJ2-5	few	-	TGTGCCAGCAGCTTGACCTACGGTTACCAAGAGACCCAGTACTTC	CASSLTYGYQETQYF
TRBV6-5	TRBJ1-2	few	TRBD1	TGTGCCAGCAGGAAGACAGGGGATCATGGCTACACCTTC	CASRKTGDHGYTF
TRBV7-8	TRBJ1-2	-	TRBD1	TGTGCCAGCAGCTTAACCCGGGACAGGGCGGACTATGGCTACACCTTC	CASSLTRDRADYGYTF
TRBV7-3	TRBJ2-1	many	-	TGTGCCAGCAGCTTGTCCGTAGCGGATGAGCAGTTCTTC	CASSLSVADEQFF
TRBV3-1	TRBJ2-3	few	-	TGTGCCAGCAGCCAACTCGGCACAGATACGCAGTATTTT	CASSQLGTDTQYF
TRBV29-1	TRBJ2-1	many	TRBD1	TGCAGCGTACACACAGGGGGCCCCCAGCAGTTCTTC	CSVHTGGPQQFF
TRBV20-1	TRBJ2-3	-	TRBD1	TGCAGTGCCCTCGGACAGGGGTCAGATACGCAGTATTTT	CSALGQGSDTQYF
TRBV19	TRBJ2-1	-	-	TGTGCCAGTAGTACTCGGGATGAGCAGTTCTTC	CASSTRDEQFF
TRBV29-1	TRBJ2-3	many	-	TGCAGCGTTGAAGAAGACAGGCCCACAGATACGCAGTATTTT	CSVEEDRPTDTQYF
TRBV5-6	TRBJ1-3	few	-	TGTGCCAGCAGCCCAACGACACAAGCCACTGGAAACACCATATATTTT	CASSPTTQATGNTIYF
TRBV6-6	TRBJ1-2	many	-	TGTGCCAGCAGTGAGCCCGGTGGATACTATGGCTACACCTTC	CASSEPGGYYGYTF
TRBV20-1	TRBJ2-7	few	-	TGCAGTGCTAGAGATAAGGGGAATATCTTCTACGAGCAGTACTTC	CSARDKGNIFYEQYF
TRBV20-1	TRBJ2-5	-	TRBD2	TGCAGTGCTAGTGGTACCCCGCGGGGGGGCCTCGAGACCCAGTACTTC	CSASGTPRGGLETQYF
TRBV19	TRBJ2-3	-	TRBD1	TGTGCCAGTAGTATGAGCCAAGACAGGGAACCAGATACGCAGTATTTT	CASSMSQDREPDTQYF
TRBV4-3	TRBJ2-4	few	TRBD2	TGCGCCAGCAGCCCCAATTTGGGGAGGGACATTCAGTACTTC	CASSPNLGRDIQYF
TRBV7-2	TRBJ1-1	few	TRBD1	TGTGCCAGCAGTCCGCCCGGGACAGTGAACACTGAAGCTTTCTTT	CASSPPGTVNTEAFF
TRBV7-2	TRBJ2-1	few	-	TGTGCCAGCAGCTTAGTTACTATCGGCTCCGGCAATGAGCAGTTCTTC	CASSLVTIGSGNEQFF
TRBV6-2/TRBV6-3	TRBJ2-5	few	-	TGTGCCAGTGCCAACCGGGAAGAGACCCAGTACTTC	CASANREETQYF
TRBV18	TRBJ2-1	many	-	TGTGCCAGCTCACCAGAAAGGAACGGGCTTGAGCAGTTCTTC	CASSPERNGLEQFF
TRBV5-1	TRBJ2-7	many	TRBD1	TGCGCCAGCAGCTGGACAGGGAGCTCCTACGAGCAGTACTTC	CASSWTGSSYEQYF
TRBV5-1	TRBJ1-1	-	TRBD1	TGCGCCAGCAGCCCCGACAGGGTAGGGCTAGGAGCTTTCTTT	CASSPDRVGLGAFF